Below are 25 T cell receptor beta chains sequenced from a single sample in a study of cytomegalovirus exposure and HLA in healthy donors. Primers for the PCR totalled 60 Vbeta and 13 Jbeta. Clones were sequenced by immunoSEQ multiplex PCR, and TCRdb holds only the in-frame ones, with some missing. This sample carries around 150,000 clones, approximately 78% of them seen once, and the ten largest clones take around 1.9%. The source material was PBMCs. All receptors derive from a woman between 18 and 29 years old in good health and CMV-seronegative.

The genes are TRBV9 and TRBJ2-3; 11 bases are shared with TRBD1. V trimming: 0 bases; J trimming: 3 bases; junction bases outside the gene matches: 6. Germline assignment: CDR1 SGDLS and CDR2 YYNGEE. The CDR3 sequence is 17 residues long. CDR3 region: CASSVEGGQGGTDTQYF. The CDR3 DNA sequence: TGTGCCAGCAGCGTAGAAGGGGGACAGGGGGGTACAGATACGCAGTATTTT.

The chain employs TRBV11-2 and TRBJ1-2; 9 bases line up with TRBD1. V lost 4 bases to trimming and J lost 4 bases; unmatched junction nucleotides: 4. This CDR3 comprises 14 residues. Germline loops: CDR1 SGHAT, CDR2 FQNNGV. The CDR3: CASSSGTGPYGYTF. The CDR3, as DNA: TGTGCCAGCAGCTCCGGGACAGGGCCCTATGGCTACACCTTC.

The chain has TRBV7-9 and TRBJ2-7, with 11 nucleotides matching TRBD1. Per the germline V gene, CDR1 is SEHNR and CDR2 is FQNEAQ (reference sequence). J lost 4 bases, V lost 5 bases, and 4 bases had no gene match. The CDR3 extends over 14 amino acids. CDR3 in amino acids: CASSTDRGPYEQYF. CDR3 nucleotide sequence: TGTGCCAGCAGCACGGACAGGGGGCCGTACGAGCAGTACTTC.

The chain uses TRBV27 and TRBJ1-2; the D is unclear. The CDR3 totals 15 residues. V was pared by 0 bases and J by 2 bases, with 10 bases between. Looked up from germline, CDR1 is MNHEY and CDR2 is SMNVEV (reference sequence). Here the CDR3 reads CASSLSLRSNYGYTF. CDR3 DNA: TGTGCCAGCAGTTTATCTCTACGCTCAAACTATGGCTACACCTTC.

The genes are TRBV4-1 and TRBJ2-1; TRBD2 matches 10 bases. With 2 bases clipped from V and 12 bases from J, the junction kept 10 bases outside the gene matches. This CDR3 is built from 15 residues. Germline V gene lookup returns CDR1 MGHRA and CDR2 YSYEKL. The CDR3 here is CASSQPLAGAFGQFF. CDR3 bases: TGCGCCAGCAGCCAACCGCTAGCGGGAGCTTTTGGGCAGTTCTTC.

The V call is TRBV10-1, the J call TRBJ2-1, with TRBD2 matching 7 bases. Germline V CDR1 and CDR2: WNHNN, SYGVQD (reference sequence). CDR3 length equals 14 residues. The junction had 9 bases not matched to a gene; V was cut back by 4 bases and J by 9 bases. The CDR3 region has the DNA TGCGCCAGCAGTGGTGGCGGGAGTGAGGGTGAGCAGTTCTTC. It is translated as CASSGGGSEGEQFF.

This clone was counted only a few times. V and J are TRBV6-1 and TRBJ1-5; D uncertain. The germline V and J ends were trimmed by 4 bases and 7 bases, with 14 bases remaining between them. Germline CDR1 and CDR2: MNHNS and SASEGT. The CDR3 loop spans 14 amino acids. CDR3 DNA: TGTGCCAGCAGTGTCTCAGAGGGCGGGCAGCCCCAGCATTTT. It encodes CASSVSEGGQPQHF.

The rearrangement uses TRBV11-2 and TRBJ1-1; perhaps TRBD1 as D (5 bases). The length of the CDR3 is 15 residues. Trimming took off 3 bases at V and 11 bases at J, with 22 bases between the two ends. Germline V gives CDR1 SGHAT, CDR2 FQNNGV. As DNA, the CDR3 is TGTGCCAGCAGCTTTCGAGGCAGGGAGGTGCTGGGGGCTTTCTTT. Encoded protein: CASSFRGREVLGAFF. Full variable domain (rest looked up from reference TRBV11-2 and TRBJ1-1): EAGVAQSPRYKIIEKRQSVAFWCNPISGHATLYWYQQILGQGPKLLIQFQNNGVVDDSQLPKDRFSAERLKGVDSTLKIQPAKLEDSAVYLCASSFRGREVLGAFFGQGTRLTVV.

This clone came up a few times. The chain employs TRBV13 and TRBJ2-1; TRBD1 agrees at 7 bases. Looked up from germline, CDR1 is PRHDT and CDR2 is FYEKMQ (reference sequence). Trimming took 5 bases from V and 9 from J; bases not matched to a gene: 4. The CDR3 has 12 residues. DNA of the CDR3: TGTGCCAGCAGCGCTAACAGGGGTGAGCAGTTCTTC. It yields the protein CASSANRGEQFF. Together with reference TRBV13 and TRBJ2-1, the CDR3 gives the full variable domain: AAGVIQSPRHLIKEKRETATLKCYPIPRHDTVYWYQQGPGQDPQFLISFYEKMQSDKGSIPDRFSAQQFSDYHSELNMSSLELGDSALYFCASSANRGEQFFGPGTRLTVL.

This clone has more than one count but fewer than ten. This chain joins TRBV5-4 and TRBJ2-1, with 11 bases lining up with TRBD1. Germline V gene lookup returns CDR1 SGHNT and CDR2 YYREEE (reference sequence). This CDR3 comprises 16 residues. The V gene end was trimmed by 2 bases and the J gene end by 8 bases; junction bases not matched to a gene: 9. CDR3 region: CASSFPGQGARYEQFF. The CDR3 region has the DNA TGTGCCAGCAGCTTTCCCGGACAGGGGGCAAGGTATGAGCAGTTCTTC. Together with reference TRBV5-4 and TRBJ2-1, the CDR3 gives the full variable domain: ETGVTQSPTHLIKTRGQQVTLRCSSQSGHNTVSWYQQALGQGPQFIFQYYREEENGRGNFPPRFSGLQFPNYSSELNVNALELDDSALYLCASSFPGQGARYEQFFGPGTRLTVL.

The chain carries TRBV4-1 and TRBJ2-1; possibly TRBD1 for D (5 bases). Germline V gene data show CDR1 as MGHRA and CDR2 as YSYEKL. The CDR3 is 16 residues long. The ends were cut back, 0 bases at V and 4 bases at J, with 13 bases in the middle. The CDR3 DNA reads TGCGCCAGCAGCCAAGATGCAGGGAACTCTTACAATGAGCAGTTCTTC. Protein sequence: CASSQDAGNSYNEQFF.

Remarks on this clone: A read error may produce the germline difference seen at one junction end. The rearrangement joins TRBV27 to TRBJ2-5, with a weak D call TRBD1 (6 bases). Per the germline V gene, CDR1 is MNHEY and CDR2 is SMNVEV (reference sequence). CDR3 length: 15 amino acids. The CDR3 is CASSLGLGAQETQYF. CDR3 sequence (DNA): TGTGCTAGCAGTTTAGGACTGGGGGCCCAAGAGACCCAGTACTTC.

The chain has TRBV5-4 and TRBJ2-3, with 9 bases fitting TRBD2. With 4 bases clipped from V and 4 bases from J, the junction kept 10 bases outside the gene matches. There are 16 residues in the CDR3. The germline CDR1 and CDR2 sequences are SGHNT and YYREEE (reference sequence). The CDR3 DNA reads as TGTGCCAGCAGCCTGACGGGCGGGGGGGGGCCAGATACGCAGTATTTT. Its protein is CASSLTGGGGPDTQYF. Full variable domain (rest looked up from reference TRBV5-4 and TRBJ2-3): ETGVTQSPTHLIKTRGQQVTLRCSSQSGHNTVSWYQQALGQGPQFIFQYYREEENGRGNFPPRFSGLQFPNYSSELNVNALELDDSALYLCASSLTGGGGPDTQYFGPGTRLTVL.

The chain joins TRBV2 to TRBJ1-6, with 7 bases aligning to TRBD1. The junction had 15 bases not matched to a gene; V was cut back by 7 bases and J by 0 bases. CDR3 size: 19 residues. CDR1 SNHLY and CDR2 FYNNEI come from the germline V gene. CDR3 residues: CASTRQGEYSVSYNSPLHF. CDR3 nucleotides: TGTGCCAGCACCAGGCAGGGGGAATATAGCGTCTCCTATAATTCACCCCTCCACTTT. Drawing the rest from reference TRBV2 and TRBJ1-6, the complete variable domain is EPEVTQTPSHQVTQMGQEVILRCVPISNHLYFYWYRQILGQKVEFLVSFYNNEISEKSEIFDDQFSVERPDGSNFTLKIRSTKLEDSAMYFCASTRQGEYSVSYNSPLHFGNGTRLTVT.

For this clone: This sample also contains other DNA sequences that code for the same CDR3. This rearrangement joins TRBV6-6 to TRBJ2-7; the D gene is possibly TRBD2 (6 bases). The V gene lost 0 bases and the J gene lost 1 base, with 7 bases spanning the gap. Per germline, CDR1 MNHNY and CDR2 SVGAGI (reference sequence). The CDR3 is 14 residues long. CDR3 in amino acids: CASSYSGGSYEQYF. The CDR3, as DNA: TGTGCCAGCAGTTACTCGGGGGGATCCTACGAGCAGTACTTC.

This chain uses TRBV28 with TRBJ1-3, with TRBD1 matching 7 bases. The CDR3 is 16 residues long. From germline, CDR1 is MDHEN and CDR2 SYDVKM. V shed 6 bases, J shed 0 bases, and the junction held 8 bases outside the gene matches. The chain's CDR3 is CASSRDRTFSGNTIYF. The CDR3 nucleotides read TGTGCCAGCAGCCGGGACAGAACCTTCTCTGGAAACACCATATATTTT.

The rearrangement uses TRBV6-1 and TRBJ2-1; D perhaps matches TRBD2 (6 bases). V dropped 6 bases and J dropped 7 bases, with 13 bases sitting between them. The CDR3 loop spans 13 amino acids. Germline V gene data show CDR1 as MNHNS and CDR2 as SASEGT. CDR3 amino acids: CASRNSAGNEQFF. The CDR3 nucleotides are TGTGCCAGCAGGAACTCGGCGGGGAATGAGCAGTTCTTC.

The chain combines TRBV14 with TRBJ1-2; 7 bases agree with TRBD1. V was clipped by 3 bases and J by 7 bases; unmatched bases: 8. The CDR3 extends over 14 amino acids. Germline loops: CDR1 SGHDN, CDR2 FVKESK. This CDR3 is CASSQDTGASGYTF. The CDR3 coding sequence is TGTGCCAGCAGCCAGGATACAGGGGCCAGTGGCTACACCTTC.

In nucleotides, the CDR3 is TGTGCCAGCTCGTCAATCGGACTTCGGGGCTACGAGCAGTACTTC. It yields the protein CASSSIGLRGYEQYF. This chain uses TRBV6-1 with TRBJ2-7; tentative D call: TRBD2 (5 bases). Trimming took 8 bases from V and 3 from J, leaving 20 bases between them. The CDR3 sequence is 15 residues long. The V gene's germline CDR1 is MNHNS and CDR2 SASEGT.

Only a few counts were recorded for this clone. This chain links TRBV7-8 with TRBJ2-2, with D possibly being TRBD2 (5 bases). The germline gives CDR1 SGHVS, CDR2 FQNEAQ. V dropped 3 bases and J dropped 6 bases, with 14 bases sitting between them. CDR3 length: 15 amino acids. The CDR3 sequence is CASSFRRMGPGELFF. Written as DNA, the CDR3 is TGTGCCAGCAGCTTTAGGAGGATGGGTCCCGGGGAGCTGTTTTTT.

In this sample, this clone turned up a few times. The chain combines TRBV6-5 with TRBJ1-2; 7 nucleotides align to TRBD1. V lost 5 bases to trimming and J lost 8 bases; unmatched junction nucleotides: 8. CDR1 is MNHEY, CDR2 SVGAGI, per germline. This CDR3 contains 13 residues. The CDR3 coding sequence is TGTGCCAGCAGTCAACAGGGGCCCCTAGGCTACACCTTC. This codes for CASSQQGPLGYTF.

The CDR3 coding sequence is TGTGCCAGCAGTCTAAGGATAGCGGGAAACTACGAGCAGTACTTC. Its translation is CASSLRIAGNYEQYF. This chain joins TRBV27 and TRBJ2-5; 8 nucleotides agree with TRBD2. The J call may be wrong; the DNA end is better matched by TRBJ2-7. The CDR3 loop spans 15 amino acids. CDR1 and CDR2 (germline): MNHEY, SMNVEV (reference sequence).

This rearrangement joins TRBV27 to TRBJ2-7; D might be TRBD1 (6 bases). The CDR3 totals 16 residues. The germline V gene has CDR1 MNHEY and CDR2 SMNVEV (reference sequence). V shed 2 bases and J shed 1 base, with 15 bases lying between them. The CDR3: CASSLTPTGHSYEQYF. DNA of the CDR3: TGTGCCAGCAGTTTAACCCCTACAGGGCATTCCTACGAGCAGTACTTC.

The chain links TRBV6-5 to TRBJ2-7; weak D call: TRBD1 (6 bases). Trimming took 5 bases from V and 0 from J, leaving 14 bases between them. CDR1 and CDR2 (germline): MNHEY, SVGAGI. The CDR3 consists of 15 residues. As DNA, the CDR3 is TGTGCCAGCAGTCGTTCGACAGGATCCTCCTACGAGCAGTACTTC. Its protein product is CASSRSTGSSYEQYF.

This chain links TRBV7-6 with TRBJ2-1; the match to TRBD2 covers 16 bases. The CDR3 is 18 amino acids. Germline trimming cut 0 bases from V and 7 bases from J; bases unmatched to any gene: 6. CDR1 SGHVS and CDR2 FNYEAQ come from the germline V gene. DNA of the CDR3: TGTGCCAGCAGCTTAGCTTCGGGACTAGCGGGGGGGGTGAATGAGCAGTTCTTC. The encoded protein is CASSLASGLAGGVNEQFF.